This T cell receptor (beta chain) was profiled in a study of T cell clones after liver transplantation. The wider study: Liver transplant recipients had immunosuppression withdrawal attempted within 2 years.

Profiled with immunoSEQ multiplex PCR; TCRdb holds only in-frame clones, not every one. The table shows some 110,000 clones, with about nine tenths occurring only once. Trimming left V 0 bases short and J 1 base short, with 2 bases between. CDR3 length equals 13 residues. Germline V CDR1 and CDR2: SGHTA, FQGTGA. The sequence derives from a human patient who received a liver transplant. Some of these T cells may belong to the graft donor. The sample consisted of CD4+ T cells from blood, taken 12 months after liver transplant. The rearrangement uses TRBV7-3 and TRBJ2-3; D is ambiguous. The CDR3 DNA sequence: TGTGCCAGCAGCTTAACGGGCACAGATACGCAGTATTTT. Its translation is CASSLTGTDTQYF.